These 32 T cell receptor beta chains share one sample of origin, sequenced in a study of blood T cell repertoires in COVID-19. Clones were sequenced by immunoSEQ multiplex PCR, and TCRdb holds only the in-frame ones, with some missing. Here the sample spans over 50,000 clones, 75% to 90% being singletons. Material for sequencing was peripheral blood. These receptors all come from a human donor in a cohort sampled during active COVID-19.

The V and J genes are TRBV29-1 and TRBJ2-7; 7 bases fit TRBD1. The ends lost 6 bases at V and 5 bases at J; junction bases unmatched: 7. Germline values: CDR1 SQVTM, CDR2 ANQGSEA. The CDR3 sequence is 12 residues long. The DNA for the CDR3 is TGCAGCGTCATGACAGGGCGGGACGAGCAGTACTTC. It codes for CSVMTGRDEQYF.

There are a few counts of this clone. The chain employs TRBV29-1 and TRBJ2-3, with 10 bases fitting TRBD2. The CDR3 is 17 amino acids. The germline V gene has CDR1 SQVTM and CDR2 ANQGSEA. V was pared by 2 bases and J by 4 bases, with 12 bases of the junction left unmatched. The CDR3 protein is CSVERVRSSGSPDTQYF. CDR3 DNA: TGCAGCGTTGAAAGGGTTAGGTCTAGCGGGAGTCCAGATACGCAGTATTTT.

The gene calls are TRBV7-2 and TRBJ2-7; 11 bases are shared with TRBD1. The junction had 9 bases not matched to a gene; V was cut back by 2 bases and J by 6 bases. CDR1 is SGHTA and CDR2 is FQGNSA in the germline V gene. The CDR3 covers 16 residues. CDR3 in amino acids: CASSLIGQGARGEQYF. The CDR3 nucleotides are TGTGCCAGCAGCTTAATAGGACAGGGGGCAAGAGGCGAGCAGTACTTC.

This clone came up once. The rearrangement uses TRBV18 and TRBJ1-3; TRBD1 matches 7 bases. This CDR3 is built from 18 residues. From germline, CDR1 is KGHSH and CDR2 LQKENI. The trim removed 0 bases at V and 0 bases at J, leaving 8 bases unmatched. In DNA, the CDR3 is TGTGCCAGCTCACCACCGAACAGGGGATCTCTCTCTGGAAACACCATATATTTT. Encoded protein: CASSPPNRGSLSGNTIYF.

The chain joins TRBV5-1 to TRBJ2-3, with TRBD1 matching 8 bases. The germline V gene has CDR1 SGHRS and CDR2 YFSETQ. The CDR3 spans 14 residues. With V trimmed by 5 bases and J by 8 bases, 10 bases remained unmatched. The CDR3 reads CASSSRGRGVTQYF. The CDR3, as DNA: TGCGCCAGCAGTTCCAGGGGGCGCGGAGTTACGCAGTATTTT.

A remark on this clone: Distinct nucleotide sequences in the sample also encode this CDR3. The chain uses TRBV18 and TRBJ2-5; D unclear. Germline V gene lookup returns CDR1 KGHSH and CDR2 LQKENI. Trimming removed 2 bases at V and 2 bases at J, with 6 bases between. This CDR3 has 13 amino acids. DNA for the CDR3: TGTGCCAGCTCACCAGGGCTACAAGAGACCCAGTACTTC. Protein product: CASSPGLQETQYF.

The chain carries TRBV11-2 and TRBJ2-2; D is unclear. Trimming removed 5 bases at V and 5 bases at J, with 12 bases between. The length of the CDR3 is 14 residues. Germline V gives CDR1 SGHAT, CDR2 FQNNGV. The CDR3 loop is CASSLTHKTGELFF. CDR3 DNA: TGTGCCAGCAGCCTTACCCACAAGACCGGGGAGCTGTTTTTT.

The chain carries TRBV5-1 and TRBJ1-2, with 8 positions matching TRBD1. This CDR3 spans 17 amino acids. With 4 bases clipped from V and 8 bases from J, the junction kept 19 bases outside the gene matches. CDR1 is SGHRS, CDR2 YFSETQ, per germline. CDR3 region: CASSPQGARVVLGGYTF. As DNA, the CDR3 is TGCGCCAGCAGCCCCCAGGGGGCGAGGGTTGTTCTGGGAGGCTACACCTTC.

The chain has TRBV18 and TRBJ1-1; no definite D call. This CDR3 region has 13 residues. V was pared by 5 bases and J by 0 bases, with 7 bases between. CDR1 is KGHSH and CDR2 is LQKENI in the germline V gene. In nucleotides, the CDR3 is TGTGCCAGCTCAGCAGCGCTGAACACTGAAGCTTTCTTT. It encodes CASSAALNTEAFF.

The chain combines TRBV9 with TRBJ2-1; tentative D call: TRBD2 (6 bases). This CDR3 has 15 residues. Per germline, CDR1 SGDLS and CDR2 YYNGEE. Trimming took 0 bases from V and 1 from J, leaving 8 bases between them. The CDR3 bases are TGTGCCAGCAGCGTAGTGGCGGGATCCTACAATGAGCAGTTCTTC. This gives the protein CASSVVAGSYNEQFF.

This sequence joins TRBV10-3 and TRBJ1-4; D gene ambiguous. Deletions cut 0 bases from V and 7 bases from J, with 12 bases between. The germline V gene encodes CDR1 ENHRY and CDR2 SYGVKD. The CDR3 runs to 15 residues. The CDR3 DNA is TGTGCCATCAGTGAGTCGGGGAGTCGGGGTGAAAAACTGTTTTTT. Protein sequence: CAISESGSRGEKLFF.

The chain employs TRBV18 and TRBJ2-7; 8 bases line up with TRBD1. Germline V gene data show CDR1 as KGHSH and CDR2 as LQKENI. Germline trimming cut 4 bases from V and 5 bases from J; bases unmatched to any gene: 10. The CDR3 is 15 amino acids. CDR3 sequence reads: CASSLGQGLSDEQYF. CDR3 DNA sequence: TGTGCCAGCTCACTCGGACAGGGTCTGAGCGACGAGCAGTACTTC.

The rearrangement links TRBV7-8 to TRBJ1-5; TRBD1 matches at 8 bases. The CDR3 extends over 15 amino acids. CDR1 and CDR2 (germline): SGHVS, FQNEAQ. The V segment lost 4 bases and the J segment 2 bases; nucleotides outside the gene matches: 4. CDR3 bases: TGTGCCAGCAGCTCACAGGGGGGTCGCAATCAGCCCCAGCATTTT. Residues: CASSSQGGRNQPQHF.

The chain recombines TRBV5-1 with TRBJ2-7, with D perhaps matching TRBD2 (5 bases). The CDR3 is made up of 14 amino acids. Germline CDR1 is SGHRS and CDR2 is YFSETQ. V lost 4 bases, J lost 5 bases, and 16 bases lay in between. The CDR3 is CASSPTGYGNEQYF. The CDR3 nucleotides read TGCGCCAGCAGCCCTACGGGGTACGGGAACGAGCAGTACTTC. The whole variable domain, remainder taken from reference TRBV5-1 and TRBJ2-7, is KAGVTQTPRYLIKTRGQQVTLSCSPISGHRSVSWYQQTPGQGLQFLFEYFSETQRNKGNFPGRFSGRQFSNSRSEMNVSTLELGDSALYLCASSPTGYGNEQYFGPGTRLTVT.

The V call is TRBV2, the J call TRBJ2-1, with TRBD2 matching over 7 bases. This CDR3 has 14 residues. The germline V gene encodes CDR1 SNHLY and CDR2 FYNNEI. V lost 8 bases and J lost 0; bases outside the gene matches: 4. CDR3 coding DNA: TGTGCCAGCCAGCGGGGAAGCTCCTACAATGAGCAGTTCTTC. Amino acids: CASQRGSSYNEQFF.

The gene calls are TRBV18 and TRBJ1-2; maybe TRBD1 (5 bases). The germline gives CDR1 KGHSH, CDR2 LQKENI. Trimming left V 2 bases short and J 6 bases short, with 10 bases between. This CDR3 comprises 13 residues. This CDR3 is CASSPREQDGYTF. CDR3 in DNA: TGTGCCAGCTCACCAAGGGAACAGGATGGCTACACCTTC.

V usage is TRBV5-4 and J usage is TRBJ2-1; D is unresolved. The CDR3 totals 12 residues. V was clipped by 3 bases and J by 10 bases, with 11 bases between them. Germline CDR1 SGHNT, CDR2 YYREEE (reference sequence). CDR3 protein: CASSSSQIEQFF. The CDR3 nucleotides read TGTGCCAGCAGCTCCTCCCAGATAGAGCAGTTCTTC.

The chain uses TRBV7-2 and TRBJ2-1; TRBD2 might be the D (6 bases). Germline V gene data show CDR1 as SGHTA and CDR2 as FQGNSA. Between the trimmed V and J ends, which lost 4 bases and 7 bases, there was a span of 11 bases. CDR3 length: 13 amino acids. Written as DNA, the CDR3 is TGTGCCAGCAGCTCCTTTAGCGGTAATGAGCAGTTCTTC. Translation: CASSSFSGNEQFF.

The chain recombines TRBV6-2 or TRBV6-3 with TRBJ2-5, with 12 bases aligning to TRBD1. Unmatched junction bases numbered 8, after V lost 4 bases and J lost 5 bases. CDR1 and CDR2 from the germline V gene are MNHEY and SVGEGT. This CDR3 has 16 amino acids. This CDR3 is CASSSSRDRGRETQYF. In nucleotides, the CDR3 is TGTGCCAGCAGTTCCAGCCGGGACAGGGGGCGGGAGACCCAGTACTTC.

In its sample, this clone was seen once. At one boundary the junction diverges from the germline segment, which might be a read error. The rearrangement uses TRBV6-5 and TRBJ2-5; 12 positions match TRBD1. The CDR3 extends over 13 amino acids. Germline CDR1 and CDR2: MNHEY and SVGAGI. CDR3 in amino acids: CASSYSLGQGAHF. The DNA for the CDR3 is TGTGCCAGCAGTTACTCCTTGGGACAGGGGGCCCACTTC.

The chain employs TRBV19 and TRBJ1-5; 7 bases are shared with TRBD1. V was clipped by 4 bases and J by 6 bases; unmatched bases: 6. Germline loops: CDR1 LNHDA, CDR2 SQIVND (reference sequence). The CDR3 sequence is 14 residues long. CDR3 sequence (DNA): TGTGCCAGTAGTACCCCAGGGGGGAGTCAGCCCCAGCATTTT. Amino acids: CASSTPGGSQPQHF.

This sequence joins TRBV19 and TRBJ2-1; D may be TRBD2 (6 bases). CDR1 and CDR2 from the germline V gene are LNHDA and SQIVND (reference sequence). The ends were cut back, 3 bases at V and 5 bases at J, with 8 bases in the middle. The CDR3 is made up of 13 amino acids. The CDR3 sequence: CASSISGHNEQFF. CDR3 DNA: TGTGCCAGTAGTATCAGCGGGCACAATGAGCAGTTCTTC.

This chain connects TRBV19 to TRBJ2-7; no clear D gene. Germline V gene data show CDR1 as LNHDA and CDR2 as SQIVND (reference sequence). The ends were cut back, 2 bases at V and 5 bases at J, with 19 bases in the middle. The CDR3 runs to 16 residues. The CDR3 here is CASSITPPTQSHEQYF. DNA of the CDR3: TGTGCCAGTAGTATAACTCCGCCGACTCAGTCCCACGAGCAGTACTTC.

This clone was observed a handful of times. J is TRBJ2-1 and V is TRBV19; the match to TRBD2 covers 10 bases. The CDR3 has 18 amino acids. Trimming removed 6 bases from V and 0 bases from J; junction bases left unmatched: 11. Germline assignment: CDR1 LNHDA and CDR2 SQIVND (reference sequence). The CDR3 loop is CASSQTSGAGRSYNEQFF. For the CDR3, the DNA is TGTGCCAGTAGCCAAACTAGCGGGGCTGGCCGCTCCTACAATGAGCAGTTCTTC.

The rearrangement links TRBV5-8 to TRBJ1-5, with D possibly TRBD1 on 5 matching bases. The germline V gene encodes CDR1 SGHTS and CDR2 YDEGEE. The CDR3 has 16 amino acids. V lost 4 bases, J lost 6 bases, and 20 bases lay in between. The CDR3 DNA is TGTGCCAGCAGCCTGGGCCTGGTGGGGGGTAGTCAGCCCCAGCATTTT. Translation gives CASSLGLVGGSQPQHF. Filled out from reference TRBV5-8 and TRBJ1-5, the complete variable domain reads EAGVTQSPTHLIKTRGQQATLRCSPISGHTSVYWYQQALGLGLQFLLWYDEGEERNRGNFPPRFSGRQFPNYSSELNVNALELEDSALYLCASSLGLVGGSQPQHFGDGTRLSIL.

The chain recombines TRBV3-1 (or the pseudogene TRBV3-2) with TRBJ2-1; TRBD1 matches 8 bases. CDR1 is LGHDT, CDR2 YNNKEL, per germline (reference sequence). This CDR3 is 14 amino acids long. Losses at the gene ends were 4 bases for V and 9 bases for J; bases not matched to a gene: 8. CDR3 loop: CASSPNQGAGEQFF. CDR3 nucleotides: TGTGCCAGCAGCCCCAACCAGGGGGCTGGTGAGCAGTTCTTC.

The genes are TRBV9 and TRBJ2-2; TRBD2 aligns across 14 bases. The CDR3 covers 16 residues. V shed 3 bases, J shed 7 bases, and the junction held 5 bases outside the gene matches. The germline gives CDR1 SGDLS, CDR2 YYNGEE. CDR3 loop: CASSAGTSGRGGELFF. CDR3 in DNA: TGTGCCAGCAGCGCGGGGACTAGCGGGAGAGGCGGGGAGCTGTTTTTT.

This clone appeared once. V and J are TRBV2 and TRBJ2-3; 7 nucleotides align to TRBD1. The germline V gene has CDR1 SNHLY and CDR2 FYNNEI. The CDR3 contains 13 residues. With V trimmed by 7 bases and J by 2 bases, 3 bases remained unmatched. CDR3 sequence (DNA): TGTGCCAGCAAGGGACAGTACACAGATACGCAGTATTTT. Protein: CASKGQYTDTQYF.

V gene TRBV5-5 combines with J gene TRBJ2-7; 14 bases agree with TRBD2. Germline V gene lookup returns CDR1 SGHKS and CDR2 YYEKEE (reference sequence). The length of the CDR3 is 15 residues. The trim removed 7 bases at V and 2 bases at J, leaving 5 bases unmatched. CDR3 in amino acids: CASGLAGGRTYEQYF. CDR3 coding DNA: TGTGCCAGCGGACTAGCGGGAGGAAGGACCTACGAGCAGTACTTC.

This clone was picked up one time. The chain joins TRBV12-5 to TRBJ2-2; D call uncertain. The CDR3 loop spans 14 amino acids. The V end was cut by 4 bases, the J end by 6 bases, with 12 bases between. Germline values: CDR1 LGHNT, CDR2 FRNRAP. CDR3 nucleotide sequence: TGTGCTAGTGGTTCACTGATGGTGGCCGGGGAGCTGTTTTTT. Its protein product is CASGSLMVAGELFF.

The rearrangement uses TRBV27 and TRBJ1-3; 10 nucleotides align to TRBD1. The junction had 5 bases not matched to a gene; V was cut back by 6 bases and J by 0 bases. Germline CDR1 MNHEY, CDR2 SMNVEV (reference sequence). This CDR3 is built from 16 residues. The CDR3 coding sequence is TGTGCCAGCAGCTCCGGGACAGGGGTCTCTGGAAACACCATATATTTT. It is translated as CASSSGTGVSGNTIYF.

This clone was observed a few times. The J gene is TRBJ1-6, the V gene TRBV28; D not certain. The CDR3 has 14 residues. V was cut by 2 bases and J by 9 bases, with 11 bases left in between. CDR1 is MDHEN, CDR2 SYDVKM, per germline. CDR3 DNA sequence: TGTGCCAGCAGTTTACTGGTTTCGGGTTCACCCCTCCACTTT. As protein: CASSLLVSGSPLHF.